This T cell receptor beta chain was observed in a study of cytomegalovirus exposure and HLA in healthy donors. Points on this clone: Antigen specificity is unknown.

Primers: 60 Vbeta forward and 13 Jbeta reverse. In the original processing: Tens of millions of unique TCR beta chains, some 10 million of them shared, were counted by a later analysis. This table comes from immunoSEQ multiplex PCR, and its TCRdb copy is limited to in-frame clones, with some not included. V and J calls and clone size are given by that table; D and trimming were obtained from the DNA. The sample gives 150,000 to 180,000 clones, approximately 74% of which show up once; about 2.7% is in the top ten. Germline CDR1 reads MDHEN; CDR2 reads SYDVKM. Trimming took off 7 bases at V and 6 bases at J, with 24 bases between the two ends. CDR3 length equals 16 residues. Study findings and constraints: Later, an analysis showed that TCR beta chains associated with HLA were more clonally expanded than others that were equally common. Researchers reported that a few CMV-associated chains were confirmed in vitro as CMV antigen-specific.

The receptor was derived from a man aged 18 to 30 in good health and CMV-seronegative. The chain recombines TRBV28 with TRBJ1-1; weak D call: TRBD1 (5 bases). The sequenced material came from PBMCs. CDR3 in amino acids: CASTSGGGGLGAEAFF. The CDR3 DNA follows: TGTGCCAGCACATCCGGGGGAGGCGGGCTGGGGGCTGAAGCTTTCTTT.